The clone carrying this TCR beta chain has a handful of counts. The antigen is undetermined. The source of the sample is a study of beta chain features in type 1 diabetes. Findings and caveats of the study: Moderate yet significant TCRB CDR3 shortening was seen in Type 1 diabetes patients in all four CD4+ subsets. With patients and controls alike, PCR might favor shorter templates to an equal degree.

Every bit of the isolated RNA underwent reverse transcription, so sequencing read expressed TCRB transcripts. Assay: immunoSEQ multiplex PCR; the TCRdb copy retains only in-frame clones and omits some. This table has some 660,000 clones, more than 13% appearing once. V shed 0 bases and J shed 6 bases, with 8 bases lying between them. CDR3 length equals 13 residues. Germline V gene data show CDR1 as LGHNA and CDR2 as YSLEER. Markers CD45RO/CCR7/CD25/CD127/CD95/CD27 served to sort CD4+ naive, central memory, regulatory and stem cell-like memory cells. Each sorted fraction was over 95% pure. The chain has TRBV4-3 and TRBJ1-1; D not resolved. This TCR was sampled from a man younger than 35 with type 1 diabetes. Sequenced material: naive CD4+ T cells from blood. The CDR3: CASSQDWAAEAFF. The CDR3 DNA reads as TGCGCCAGCAGCCAAGATTGGGCAGCTGAAGCTTTCTTT.